The 12 T cell receptor beta chains reported below all come from one sample, sequenced in a study of blood T cell repertoires in COVID-19 (dated by TCRdb to the early 2020s). Libraries were prepared through the immunoSEQ multiplex PCR assay. Drawn from immuneACCESS, this table holds only the in-frame rearrangements with V and J called that TCRdb kept. Clones are partly lost; checked studies trace under half to an unresolved V gene and leave the rest unexplained. This sample has 200,000 to 250,000 clones in its table, and approximately 86% of those were observed once. The ten largest clones add up to around 1.6% of the sample. The sample was PBMCs or T cells enriched from blood (not recorded which). The receptors originated from a woman aged 45 to 65 who had recovered from COVID-19.

This clone is a singleton in its sample. The genes are TRBV4-2 and TRBJ1-2, with D possibly being TRBD1 (5 bases). Trimming took 0 bases from V and 8 from J, leaving 22 bases between them. The CDR3 runs to 17 residues. Germline assignment: CDR1 LGHNA and CDR2 YNFKEQ. CDR3 protein: CASSQDGARVLPSGYTF. DNA of the CDR3: TGTGCCAGCAGCCAAGATGGGGCGAGAGTCCTCCCAAGCGGCTACACCTTC.

This clone is a singleton in its sample. This chain joins TRBV11-2 and TRBJ1-2; TRBD1 agrees at 9 bases. Trimming took 0 bases from V and 6 from J; bases not matched to a gene: 5. Germline CDR1 is SGHAT and CDR2 is FQNNGV. The CDR3 extends over 15 amino acids. The CDR3 region has the DNA TGTGCCAGCAGCTTAGATGCCGGGACAGGGAATGGCTACACCTTC. Protein sequence: CASSLDAGTGNGYTF.

The V gene is TRBV15, the J gene TRBJ2-1; tentatively, D is TRBD2 (6 bases). V shed 1 base and J shed 9 bases, with 16 bases lying between them. Germline assignment: CDR1 LNHNV and CDR2 YYDKDF (reference sequence). This CDR3 is built from 15 residues. CDR3 sequence reads: CATSRGGTRDGEQFF. CDR3 coding DNA: TGTGCCACCAGCAGAGGGGGGACGCGGGACGGTGAGCAGTTCTTC.

The count of this clone is one. CDR3 region: CASSSVAGENEQFF. CDR3 in DNA: TGCGCCAGCAGTTCGGTAGCGGGAGAAAATGAGCAGTTCTTC. The rearrangement uses TRBV4-1 and TRBJ2-1; 9 nucleotides agree with TRBD2. The length of the CDR3 is 14 residues. CDR1 and CDR2 from the germline V gene are MGHRA and YSYEKL. J was trimmed by 7 bases and V by 6 bases; bases with no gene match: 7.

The chain carries TRBV28 and TRBJ1-6; D gene ambiguous. The germline CDR1 and CDR2 sequences are MDHEN and SYDVKM. Trimming removed 6 bases at V and 9 bases at J, with 15 bases between. The CDR3 has 14 residues. The CDR3 DNA reads TGTGCCAGCAGCCCGACATTGGTTTCTTCACCCCTCCACTTT. It codes for CASSPTLVSSPLHF.

This chain uses TRBV6-5 with TRBJ2-5; TRBD1 aligns across 8 bases. This CDR3 comprises 15 residues. J was trimmed by 4 bases and V by 0 bases; bases with no gene match: 4. The germline V gene has CDR1 MNHEY and CDR2 SVGAGI. DNA of the CDR3: TGTGCCAGCAGTTACTCGGGCAGGGGGCGAGAGACCCAGTACTTC. Translated, it gives CASSYSGRGRETQYF.

The chain combines TRBV27 with TRBJ2-6; D unclear. The germline V and J ends were trimmed by 5 bases and 5 bases, with 7 bases remaining between them. This CDR3 spans 13 amino acids. The V gene's germline CDR1 is MNHEY and CDR2 SMNVEV (reference sequence). CDR3 DNA sequence: TGTGCCAGCAGTACCCGGTGGGCCAACGTCCTGACTTTC. This translates into CASSTRWANVLTF.

Only one count was recorded for this clone. The CDR3 sequence is CASSPAGSTTSYEQYF. CDR3 in DNA: TGTGCCAGCAGCCCAGCGGGTAGTACTACCTCCTACGAGCAGTACTTC. The rearrangement joins TRBV9 to TRBJ2-7, with a possible D match to TRBD2 (6 bases). Germline loops: CDR1 SGDLS, CDR2 YYNGEE. The CDR3 totals 16 residues. The V end was cut by 4 bases, the J end by 0 bases, with 17 bases between.

The chain links TRBV7-6 to TRBJ2-2; possible D gene TRBD2, 5 bases. Germline V gene lookup returns CDR1 SGHVS and CDR2 FNYEAQ. The CDR3 is 17 amino acids. Trimming took 0 bases from V and 5 from J, leaving 16 bases between them. The chain's CDR3 is CASSLALRGSWTGELFF. The CDR3, as DNA: TGTGCCAGCAGCTTAGCTTTGAGAGGGAGTTGGACCGGGGAGCTGTTTTTT.

The rearrangement uses TRBV7-8 and TRBJ2-7; D not resolved. The CDR3 length is 13 residues. The germline CDR1 and CDR2 sequences are SGHVS and FQNEAQ. V gave up 4 bases and J gave up 2 bases, with 9 bases separating them. The CDR3 DNA reads as TGTGCCAGCAGCTCACTTAGAGCCTACGAGCAGTACTTC. This translates into CASSSLRAYEQYF.

This clone came up a few times. The rearrangement joins TRBV28 to TRBJ2-1, with TRBD1 matching 7 bases. V lost 5 bases, J lost 4 bases, and 5 bases stayed unmatched. CDR3 length: 14 residues. Germline CDR1 MDHEN, CDR2 SYDVKM. CDR3 nucleotide sequence: TGTGCCAGCAGTATCGGGACAGATTACAATGAGCAGTTCTTC. Translation: CASSIGTDYNEQFF.

Only one count was recorded for this clone. The chain couples TRBV3-1 (or the pseudogene TRBV3-2) to TRBJ2-2; TRBD1 aligns across 8 bases. J gave up 6 bases and V 4 bases, and 7 bases lay outside the gene matches. The CDR3 loop spans 15 amino acids. Per the germline V gene, CDR1 is LGHDT and CDR2 is YNNKEL (reference sequence). CDR3 region: CASSPETRGPGELFF. Here the CDR3 DNA reads TGTGCCAGCAGCCCCGAAACCAGGGGGCCCGGGGAGCTGTTTTTT.